The 28 T cell receptor beta chains below were found in one sample sequenced in a study of shared clonotypes between healthy human individuals. Using immunoSEQ multiplex PCR, the repertoire was profiled, and TCRdb retains in-frame clones only, with some absent. The table has some 2 million clones, roughly 95% seen once. CD45RO-negative, CCR7-positively selected cells formed the naive CD8 fraction, excluding terminally differentiated effector memory CD45RA+ cells. The specimen was naive CD8+ T cells sorted from blood. The receptors here all came from a man between 18 and 29 years old in good health.

A remark on this clone: The sample contains more than one DNA sequence encoding this CDR3. The CDR3 loop reads CASSLRRADTQYF. Here the CDR3 DNA reads TGTGCCAGCAGCCTTCGGAGAGCAGATACGCAGTATTTT. The chain is built from TRBV11-2 and TRBJ2-3; D is unclear. The V gene's germline CDR1 is SGHAT and CDR2 FQNNGV. Trimming took off 5 bases at V and 4 bases at J, with 10 bases between the two ends. This CDR3 contains 13 residues.

The gene calls are TRBV12-5 and TRBJ1-3, with TRBD1 matching 8 bases. Germline V gene sequence: CDR1 LGHNT, CDR2 FRNRAP. This CDR3 has 14 residues. After removal of 6 bases from V and 3 bases from J, the junction contained 4 bases not matched to a gene. The CDR3 reads CASGQGAYGNTIYF. As DNA, the CDR3 is TGTGCTAGTGGCCAGGGGGCGTATGGAAACACCATATATTTT.

A single count supports this clone. This rearrangement joins TRBV29-1 to TRBJ1-1; 7 nucleotides agree with TRBD1. Germline V gives CDR1 SQVTM, CDR2 ANQGSEA. J lost 4 bases, V lost 4 bases, and 6 bases had no gene match. The CDR3 has 13 residues. CDR3 DNA: TGCAGCGTTGTGTGGGGGGACAGCACTGAAGCTTTCTTT. This encodes CSVVWGDSTEAFF.

The V call is TRBV9, the J call TRBJ2-5, with 8 positions matching TRBD1. The junction had 11 bases not matched to a gene; V was cut back by 0 bases and J by 7 bases. The CDR3 runs to 16 residues. Germline V gene sequence: CDR1 SGDLS, CDR2 YYNGEE. The CDR3 region is CASSVVGGQDPRTQYF. CDR3 DNA sequence: TGTGCCAGCAGCGTAGTAGGGGGACAGGACCCCAGGACCCAGTACTTC.

The chain links TRBV5-4 to TRBJ2-2; 10 bases align to TRBD2. There are 17 residues in the CDR3. CDR1 is SGHNT and CDR2 is YYREEE in the germline V gene (reference sequence). J gave up 4 bases and V 0 bases, and 6 bases lay outside the gene matches. CDR3 bases: TGTGCCAGCAGCTTGGCCCTAGCGGGGGTGGTCACCGGGGAGCTGTTTTTT. As protein: CASSLALAGVVTGELFF.

The chain uses TRBV6-1 and TRBJ2-7, with no clear D. Germline CDR1 MNHNS, CDR2 SASEGT. Deletions cut 7 bases from V and 5 bases from J, with 15 bases between. This CDR3 is built from 13 residues. In DNA, the CDR3 is TGTGCCAGCACCCTGGCCCTATTTCACGAGCAGTACTTC. Protein sequence: CASTLALFHEQYF.

The chain has TRBV10-3 and TRBJ2-7; D not resolved. CDR1 is ENHRY, CDR2 SYGVKD, per germline. The V end was cut by 2 bases, the J end by 4 bases, with 9 bases between. The CDR3 consists of 13 residues. Here the CDR3 DNA reads TGTGCCATCAGTGAGCCCCCGGGTTACGAGCAGTACTTC. Encoded protein: CAISEPPGYEQYF.

This chain joins TRBV10-2 and TRBJ2-5, with 9 bases fitting TRBD2. In germline, CDR1 is WSHSY, CDR2 SAAADI. This CDR3 contains 15 residues. The J segment lost 1 base and the V segment lost 5 bases, leaving 5 bases of the junction unmatched. DNA for the CDR3: TGCGCCAGCAGTCTGGCGGGAGGGTTCCAAGAGACCCAGTACTTC. Translated: CASSLAGGFQETQYF.

This clone was counted once. The J gene is TRBJ2-1, the V gene TRBV7-9; a possible D gene is TRBD2 (5 bases). The CDR3 length is 13 residues. CDR1 SEHNR and CDR2 FQNEAQ come from the germline V gene (reference sequence). The V and J ends lost 1 base and 9 bases respectively, with 10 bases between them. The CDR3 nucleotides are TGTGCCAGCAGCTTAGTGCTAGCTGGTGAGCAGTTCTTC. It is translated as CASSLVLAGEQFF.

The chain couples TRBV12-5 to TRBJ2-7, with D hard to call. This CDR3 has 13 residues. CDR1 LGHNT and CDR2 FRNRAP come from the germline V gene. Trimming removed 6 bases at V and 2 bases at J, with 11 bases between. In DNA form, the CDR3 reads TGTGCTAGTGGCCCAGGAAATGCCTACGAGCAGTACTTC. Protein sequence: CASGPGNAYEQYF.

The rearrangement joins TRBV30 to TRBJ2-7; 7 nucleotides agree with TRBD2. The V segment lost 1 base and the J segment 3 bases; nucleotides outside the gene matches: 9. From germline, CDR1 is GTSNPN and CDR2 SVGIG (reference sequence). CDR3 size: 15 residues. Here the CDR3 DNA reads TGTGCCTGGAGTGACCAGCGGGGCGGCAACTACGAGCAGTACTTC. It codes for CAWSDQRGGNYEQYF.

This chain uses TRBV5-6 with TRBJ2-2; D gene uncertain. V lost 4 bases, J lost 4 bases, and 17 bases lay in between. Germline CDR1 reads SGHDT; CDR2 reads YYEEEE. The CDR3 sequence is 16 residues long. In DNA form, the CDR3 reads TGTGCCAGCAGCCCGCAGAATGGCTGGGGCACCGGGGAGCTGTTTTTT. Translation gives CASSPQNGWGTGELFF. The variable domain in full, completed from reference TRBV5-6 and TRBJ2-2, reads DAGVTQSPTHLIKTRGQQVTLRCSPKSGHDTVSWYQQALGQGPQFIFQYYEEEERQRGNFPDRFSGHQFPNYSSELNVNALLLGDSALYLCASSPQNGWGTGELFFGEGSRLTVL.

This chain connects TRBV7-8 to TRBJ1-2, with a tentative D call TRBD1 (6 bases). The CDR3 is 18 residues long. Germline CDR1 SGHVS, CDR2 FQNEAQ. Deletions cut 5 bases from V and 4 bases from J, with 26 bases between. Here the CDR3 reads CASSPRGGTVEILYGYTF. The CDR3, as DNA: TGTGCCAGCAGCCCGAGAGGGGGGACGGTGGAAATCCTCTATGGCTACACCTTC.

V usage is TRBV6-1 and J usage is TRBJ2-7, with TRBD2 matching over 9 bases. This CDR3 is built from 15 residues. J gave up 2 bases and V 1 base, and 3 bases lay outside the gene matches. Germline loops: CDR1 MNHNS, CDR2 SASEGT. The CDR3 loop reads CASSEGLAVTYEQYF. CDR3 DNA: TGTGCCAGCAGTGAAGGACTAGCGGTTACCTACGAGCAGTACTTC.

This chain links TRBV7-8 with TRBJ2-7, with 7 nucleotides matching TRBD1. Germline CDR1 and CDR2: SGHVS and FQNEAQ. Unmatched junction bases numbered 5, after V lost 3 bases and J lost 3 bases. This CDR3 has 14 amino acids. The CDR3 is CASSLQDRFYEQYF. The CDR3 nucleotides are TGTGCCAGCAGCTTGCAGGACAGGTTCTACGAGCAGTACTTC.

On this clone: Other DNA sequences in the same sample also yield this CDR3. The chain links TRBV27 to TRBJ2-3; 11 bases are shared with TRBD1. After removal of 4 bases from V and 1 base from J, the junction contained 4 bases not matched to a gene. Germline CDR1 and CDR2: MNHEY and SMNVEV (reference sequence). The CDR3 length is 16 residues. CDR3 sequence: CASSSPGQGGTDTQYF. For the CDR3, the DNA is TGTGCCAGCAGTTCCCCGGGACAGGGGGGCACAGATACGCAGTATTTT.

The genes are TRBV28 and TRBJ1-5, with a weak D call TRBD1 (5 bases). V was clipped by 7 bases and J by 0 bases, with 19 bases between them. Germline CDR1 and CDR2: MDHEN and SYDVKM. The CDR3 loop spans 17 amino acids. Here the CDR3 reads CASNIFGEGLSNQPQHF. The CDR3 bases are TGTGCCAGCAATATTTTCGGTGAGGGGCTTAGCAATCAGCCCCAGCATTTT.

As regards this clone: Other DNA sequences of this sample code for an identical CDR3. CDR3 sequence (DNA): TGTGCCAGCAGCGTAGGGGGTGAGCAGTTCTTC. Translating it yields CASSVGGEQFF. This chain links TRBV9 with TRBJ2-1; unclear D gene. CDR3 length equals 11 residues. Germline CDR1 is SGDLS and CDR2 is YYNGEE. Trimming removed 0 bases at V and 9 bases at J, with 4 bases between.

The genes are TRBV7-9 and TRBJ1-4; maybe TRBD1 (5 bases). The germline V and J ends were trimmed by 5 bases and 8 bases, with 15 bases remaining between them. The germline gives CDR1 SEHNR, CDR2 FQNEAQ (reference sequence). CDR3 length: 14 residues. CDR3 in amino acids: CASSPRGGEEKLFF. The CDR3 nucleotides read TGTGCCAGCAGCCCCCGGGGGGGGGAAGAAAAACTGTTTTTT.

The rearrangement links TRBV2 to TRBJ2-5; TRBD2 aligns across 13 bases. The junction had 3 bases not matched to a gene; V was cut back by 9 bases and J by 2 bases. The CDR3 totals 14 residues. Germline V lookup: CDR1 SNHLY, CDR2 FYNNEI. The CDR3 nucleotides read TGTGCCAGTTGGACTAGCGGGAGACAAGAGACCCAGTACTTC. Its protein product is CASWTSGRQETQYF.

The J gene is TRBJ2-1, the V gene TRBV27; possibly TRBD1 for D (8 bases). CDR1 and CDR2 from the germline V gene are MNHEY and SMNVEV (reference sequence). The CDR3 is 14 amino acids. The V and J ends lost 5 bases and 3 bases respectively, with 11 bases between them. CDR3 region: CASSNRGGYNEQFF. CDR3 coding DNA: TGTGCCAGCAGTAACAGGGGGGGCTACAATGAGCAGTTCTTC.

This clone was detected only a few times. The chain recombines TRBV28 with TRBJ1-5; D gene uncertain. Germline assignment: CDR1 MDHEN and CDR2 SYDVKM. This CDR3 spans 14 amino acids. Trimming removed 4 bases at V and 0 bases at J, with 7 bases between. Written as DNA, the CDR3 is TGTGCCAGCAGTTCATCCAATAGCAATCAGCCCCAGCATTTT. This encodes CASSSSNSNQPQHF.

Worth noting for this clone: The junction departs from the called germline gene at one end, perhaps through a read error. V usage is TRBV7-9 and J usage is TRBJ2-3; 10 bases map to TRBD2. Germline V gene sequence: CDR1 SEHNR, CDR2 FQNEAQ (reference sequence). The CDR3 runs to 18 residues. CDR3 residues: CASSVAGALAGWEDTQYF. The CDR3 DNA reads as TGTGCCAGCAGCGTAGCGGGAGCACTAGCGGGGTGGGAAGATACGCAGTATTTT.

This clone appeared a single time. The J gene is TRBJ2-3, the V gene TRBV10-3, with 7 bases aligning to TRBD2. This CDR3 contains 15 residues. The V and J ends lost 7 bases and 2 bases, in that order; junction bases with no gene match: 9. The germline CDR1 and CDR2 sequences are ENHRY and SYGVKD. The CDR3 coding sequence is TGTGCCATCACCTCGTCTAGCGGAATCACAGATACGCAGTATTTT. It specifies CAITSSSGITDTQYF.

To note about this clone: The same CDR3 arises from other DNA sequences in this sample as well. V gene TRBV6-6 combines with J gene TRBJ2-1; no firm D call. Per the germline V gene, CDR1 is MNHNY and CDR2 is SVGAGI (reference sequence). V shed 8 bases and J shed 5 bases, with 4 bases lying between them. This CDR3 contains 10 residues. The CDR3 spells CASSDNEQFF. CDR3 nucleotide sequence: TGTGCCAGCTCAGACAATGAGCAGTTCTTC.

The chain couples TRBV5-4 to TRBJ2-7; D may match TRBD1 or TRBD2 (6 bases each). The CDR3 covers 12 residues. The V gene's germline CDR1 is SGHNT and CDR2 YYREEE (reference sequence). V lost 7 bases, J lost 4 bases, and 12 bases lay in between. The CDR3 coding sequence is TGTGCCAGCGAGGGGGGCGGGTACGAGCAGTACTTC. Its protein product is CASEGGGYEQYF.

The chain carries TRBV29-1 and TRBJ2-7; 7 bases are a match to TRBD1. CDR1 and CDR2 from the germline V gene are SQVTM and ANQGSEA. The CDR3 totals 13 residues. Unmatched junction bases numbered 4, after V lost 5 bases and J lost 0 bases. The CDR3 DNA is TGCAGCGTTAGGAGACAGGGCTCCTACGAGCAGTACTTC. This sequence encodes CSVRRQGSYEQYF.

The chain uses TRBV6-1 and TRBJ2-5; tentatively, D is TRBD2 (5 bases). Germline V gene data show CDR1 as MNHNS and CDR2 as SASEGT. The CDR3 has 13 amino acids. The V gene lost 7 bases and the J gene lost 5 bases, with 14 bases spanning the gap. The CDR3 nucleotides read TGTGCCAGCACCACTCGAGCGGAGGAGACCCAGTACTTC. Protein: CASTTRAEETQYF.